The clone carrying this T cell receptor (beta chain) appeared a single time. This sample was taken from a study of cytomegalovirus exposure and HLA in healthy donors. Trimming cost V 8 bases and J 7 bases, with 18 bases left between them. The germline V gene has CDR1 MDHEN and CDR2 SYDVKM. CDR3 length: 14 residues. Both 60 Vbeta primers and 13 Jbeta primers went into the PCR. The data were produced by immunoSEQ multiplex PCR, yet TCRdb's version contains in-frame clones alone and is incomplete. The sample consists of about 140,000 clones, more than 75% of them appearing once. The TCR was taken from a male donor in good health and CMV-seronegative. The gene calls are TRBV28 and TRBJ2-1; D gene unclear. Sequenced: PBMCs. CDR3 amino acids: CASSTVPSTNEQFF. Here the CDR3 DNA reads TGTGCCAGCTCTACTGTCCCCTCAACGAATGAGCAGTTCTTC.